A single sample gave rise to the 9 T cell receptor beta chains below, sequenced in a study of blood T cell repertoires in COVID-19. The assay was immunoSEQ multiplex PCR, and TCRdb's table has in-frame clones only and misses some. The sample has approximately 360,000 clones, around 89% seen once; the top ten hold more than 1%. The specimen was peripheral blood. The receptors here all came from a man aged 40-49 years with acute or convalescent COVID-19.

This clone appeared a single time. The chain recombines TRBV19 with TRBJ1-5; D gene unclear. The CDR3 consists of 14 residues. V was cut by 5 bases and J by 4 bases, with 12 bases left in between. Per germline, CDR1 LNHDA and CDR2 SQIVND (reference sequence). The CDR3 loop reads CASSPRLINQPQHF. In nucleotides, the CDR3 is TGTGCCAGTAGTCCTCGACTGATAAATCAGCCCCAGCATTTT.

The CDR3 loop is CASTDFVATQETQYF. The CDR3 bases are TGTGCCAGCACCGACTTCGTGGCAACCCAAGAGACCCAGTACTTC. V is TRBV6-5 and J is TRBJ2-5; D unresolved. This CDR3 is built from 15 residues. Germline assignment: CDR1 MNHEY and CDR2 SVGAGI. V dropped 7 bases and J dropped 1 base, with 16 bases sitting between them.

The V and J genes are TRBV10-3 and TRBJ1-5; D uncertain. CDR1 is ENHRY, CDR2 SYGVKD, per germline. Trimming pared 0 bases from V and 7 bases from J, leaving 7 bases between. The CDR3 has 13 amino acids. The CDR3, as DNA: TGTGCCATCAGTGAGTCGGAGAGGCAGCCCCAGCATTTT. Protein product: CAISESERQPQHF.

The chain links TRBV5-1 to TRBJ1-4, with 7 bases matching TRBD1. CDR1 is SGHRS, CDR2 YFSETQ, per germline. CDR3 length: 15 residues. V lost 4 bases, J lost 6 bases, and 9 bases stayed unmatched. In DNA form, the CDR3 reads TGCGCCAGCAGCCAGGGTAGGCAGGGGGATGAAAAACTGTTTTTT. Translating gives CASSQGRQGDEKLFF.

The J gene is TRBJ1-1, the V gene TRBV4-1, with D possibly TRBD1 on 6 matching bases. The CDR3 sequence is 14 residues long. Germline assignment: CDR1 MGHRA and CDR2 YSYEKL. Trimming took 4 bases from V and 1 from J, leaving 10 bases between them. In DNA form, the CDR3 reads TGCGCCAGCAGCCCCGGACAGCAGAACACTGAAGCTTTCTTT. This encodes CASSPGQQNTEAFF.

The DNA of the CDR3 is TGTGCCAGCAGTTACTTTCAGATGGAGACCCAGTACTTC. It encodes CASSYFQMETQYF. The chain uses TRBV6-6 and TRBJ2-5; D gene ambiguous. CDR1 and CDR2 from the germline V gene are MNHNY and SVGAGI (reference sequence). This CDR3 contains 13 residues. The V and J ends lost 1 base and 5 bases respectively, with 8 bases between them.

The chain joins TRBV15 to TRBJ2-7; tentative D call: TRBD1 (6 bases). The CDR3 length is 14 residues. Germline-derived CDR1 and CDR2 are LNHNV and YYDKDF (reference sequence). Trimming took off 4 bases at V and 1 base at J, with 11 bases between the two ends. The CDR3, as DNA: TGTGCCACCAGCACGACAGGAAGGTCCTACGAGCAGTACTTC. This sequence encodes CATSTTGRSYEQYF.

The chain links TRBV27 to TRBJ2-1; 8 positions agree with TRBD2. CDR1 and CDR2 from the germline V gene are MNHEY and SMNVEV (reference sequence). The V and J ends lost 4 bases and 9 bases, in that order; junction bases with no gene match: 23. The CDR3 has 19 residues. CDR3 nucleotides: TGTGCCAGCAGTTCTCCGGGGGTAGCGGGGACCCTTACCTTGGGTGAGCAGTTCTTC. As protein: CASSSPGVAGTLTLGEQFF.

The chain carries TRBV5-1 and TRBJ2-7, with no clear D. Trimming removed 4 bases from V and 5 bases from J, with 10 bases in between. This CDR3 has 12 residues. Germline V gives CDR1 SGHRS, CDR2 YFSETQ. DNA for the CDR3: TGCGCCAGCAGCGATCGACTTGACGAGCAGTACTTC. This encodes CASSDRLDEQYF. The full variable domain, its missing parts supplied by reference TRBV5-1 and TRBJ2-7, is KAGVTQTPRYLIKTRGQQVTLSCSPISGHRSVSWYQQTPGQGLQFLFEYFSETQRNKGNFPGRFSGRQFSNSRSEMNVSTLELGDSALYLCASSDRLDEQYFGPGTRLTVT.